This section outlines one TCR beta chain sequence together with its context. This entry belongs to a study of blood T cell repertoires in COVID-19. Overall study context: Samples came from the United States, Italy and Spain, spanning acute and convalescent COVID-19. PBMCs, B-cell-depleted T cells, or T cells were the source of the cDNA or gDNA that made up the material.

This CDR3 region has 15 residues. V was clipped by 4 bases and J by 6 bases, with 16 bases between them. Germline V CDR1 and CDR2: GTSNPN, SVGIG (reference sequence). Authors' analysis steps: Researchers report that nucleated cell counts were estimated from reference gene primer amplification. Data came from immunoSEQ multiplex PCR; TCRdb stores just in-frame clones and leaves some out. The V and J calls and clone size come from that table; D and trimming were worked out from the DNA. The table lists over 150,000 clones, 70% to 85% of them singletons, with approximately 7.3% in the top ten. This TCR was sampled from a human donor in a cohort sampled during active COVID-19. V usage is TRBV30 and J usage is TRBJ1-6; D may be TRBD1 (5 bases). The sequencing sample was made of peripheral blood. The CDR3 DNA follows: TGTGCCTGGATGGGGCTGGAGGGACTTAATTCACCCCTCCACTTT. It specifies CAWMGLEGLNSPLHF. The full variable domain, in which reference TRBV30 and TRBJ1-6 provide the parts outside the CDR3, is SQTIHQWPATLVQPVGSPLSLECTVEGTSNPNLYWYRQAAGRGLQLLFYSVGIGQISSEVPQNLSASRPQDRQFILSSKKLLLSDSGFYLCAWMGLEGLNSPLHFGNGTRLTVT.